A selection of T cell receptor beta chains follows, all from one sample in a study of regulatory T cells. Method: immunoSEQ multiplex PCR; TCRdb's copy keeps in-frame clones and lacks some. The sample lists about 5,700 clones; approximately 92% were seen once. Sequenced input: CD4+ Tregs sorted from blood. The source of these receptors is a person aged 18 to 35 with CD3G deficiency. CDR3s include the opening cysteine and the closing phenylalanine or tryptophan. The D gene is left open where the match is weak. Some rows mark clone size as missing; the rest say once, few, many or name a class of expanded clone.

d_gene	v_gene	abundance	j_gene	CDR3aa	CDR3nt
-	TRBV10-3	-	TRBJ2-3	CAISEAAEKQYF	TGTGCCATCAGTGAGGCGGCGGAGAAGCAGTATTTT
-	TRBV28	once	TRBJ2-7	CASIPAGSAHEQYF	TGTGCCAGCATCCCAGCGGGCTCTGCCCACGAGCAGTACTTC
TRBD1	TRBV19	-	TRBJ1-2	CASSRWTGFNYGYTF	TGTGCCAGTAGCCGCTGGACAGGGTTCAACTATGGCTACACCTTC
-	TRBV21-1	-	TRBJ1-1	CASSKGREDRNTEAFF	TGTGCCAGCAGCAAAGGAAGGGAAGACAGGAACACTGAAGCTTTCTTT
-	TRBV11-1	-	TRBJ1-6	CASSLGAGAAPLHF	TGTGCCAGCAGCCTGGGGGCCGGGGCGGCACCCCTCCACTTT
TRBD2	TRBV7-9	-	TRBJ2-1	CASSLYRGLVGGEQFF	TGTGCCAGCAGCTTATACCGAGGACTAGTGGGCGGTGAGCAGTTCTTC
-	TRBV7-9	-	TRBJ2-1	CASSLARAGAHLEQFF	TGTGCCAGCAGCTTAGCGCGGGCAGGGGCTCATCTCGAGCAGTTCTTC
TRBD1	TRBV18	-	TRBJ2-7	CASSPGQGPAYEQYF	TGTGCCAGCTCACCCGGACAGGGCCCAGCCTACGAGCAGTACTTC
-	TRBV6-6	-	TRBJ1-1	CASSYLDRGEAFF	TGTGCCAGCAGTTACTTGGACCGGGGTGAGGCTTTCTTT
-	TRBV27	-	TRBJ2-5	CASRMARGSWETQYF	TGTGCCAGCAGGATGGCCCGGGGGTCGTGGGAGACCCAGTACTTC
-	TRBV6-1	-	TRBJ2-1	CASSFEGLNEQFF	TGTGCCAGCAGTTTCGAGGGTCTCAATGAGCAGTTCTTC
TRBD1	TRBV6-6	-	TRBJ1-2	CASQGAVSGGYTF	TGTGCCAGCCAGGGGGCAGTTTCTGGTGGCTACACCTTC
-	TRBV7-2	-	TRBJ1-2	CASSSGPQGGYTF	TGTGCCAGCAGTTCCGGGCCCCAAGGGGGCTACACCTTC
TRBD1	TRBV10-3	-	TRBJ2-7	CAISSGQSYEQYF	TGTGCCATCAGTTCGGGACAGAGCTACGAGCAGTACTTC
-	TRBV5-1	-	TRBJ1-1	CASSLQLNTEAFF	TGCGCCAGCAGCTTACAGCTGAACACTGAAGCTTTCTTT
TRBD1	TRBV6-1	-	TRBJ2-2	CASSEPGGTGELFF	TGTGCCAGCAGTGAGCCAGGGGGCACCGGGGAGCTGTTTTTT
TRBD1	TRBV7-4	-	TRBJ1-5	CASSSSRDRDQPQHF	TGTGCCAGCAGCTCGTCCCGGGACAGGGATCAGCCCCAGCATTTT
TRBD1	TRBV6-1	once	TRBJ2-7	CASRPWDRPYEQYF	TGTGCCAGCAGACCCTGGGACAGGCCCTACGAGCAGTACTTC